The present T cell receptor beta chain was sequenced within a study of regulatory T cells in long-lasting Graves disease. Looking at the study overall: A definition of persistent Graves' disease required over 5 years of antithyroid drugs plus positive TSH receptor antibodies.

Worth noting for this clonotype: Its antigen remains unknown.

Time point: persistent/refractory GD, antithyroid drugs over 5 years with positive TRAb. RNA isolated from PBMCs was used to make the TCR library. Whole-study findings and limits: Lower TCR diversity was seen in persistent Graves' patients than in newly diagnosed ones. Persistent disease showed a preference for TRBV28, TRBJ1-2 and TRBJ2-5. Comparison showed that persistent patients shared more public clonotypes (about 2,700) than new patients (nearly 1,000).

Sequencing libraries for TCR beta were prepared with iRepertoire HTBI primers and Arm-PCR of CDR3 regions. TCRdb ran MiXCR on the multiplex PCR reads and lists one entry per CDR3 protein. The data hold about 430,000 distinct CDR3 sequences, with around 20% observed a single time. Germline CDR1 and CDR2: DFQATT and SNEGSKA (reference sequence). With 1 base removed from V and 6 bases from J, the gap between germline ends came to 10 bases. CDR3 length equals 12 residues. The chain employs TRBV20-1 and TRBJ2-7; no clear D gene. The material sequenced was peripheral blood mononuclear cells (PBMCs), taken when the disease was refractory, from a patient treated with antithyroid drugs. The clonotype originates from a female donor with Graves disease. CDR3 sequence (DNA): TGCAGTGCTAGAGGGAAGGGTCCCGAGCAGTACTTC. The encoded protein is CSARGKGPEQYF.